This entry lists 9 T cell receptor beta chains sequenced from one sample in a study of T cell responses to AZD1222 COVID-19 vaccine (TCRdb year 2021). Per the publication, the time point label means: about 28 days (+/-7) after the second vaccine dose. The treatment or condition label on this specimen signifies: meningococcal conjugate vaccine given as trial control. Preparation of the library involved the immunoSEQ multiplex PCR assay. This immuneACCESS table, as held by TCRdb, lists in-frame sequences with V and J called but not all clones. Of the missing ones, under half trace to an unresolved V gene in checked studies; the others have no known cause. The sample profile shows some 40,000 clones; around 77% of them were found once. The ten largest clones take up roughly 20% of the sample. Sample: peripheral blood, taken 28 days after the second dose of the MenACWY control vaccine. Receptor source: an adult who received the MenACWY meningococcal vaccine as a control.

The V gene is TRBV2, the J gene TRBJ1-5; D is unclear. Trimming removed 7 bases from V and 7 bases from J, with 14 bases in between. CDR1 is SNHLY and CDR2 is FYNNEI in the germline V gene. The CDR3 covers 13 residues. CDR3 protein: CASTLDPDQPQHF. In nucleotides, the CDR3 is TGTGCCAGCACCCTGGACCCGGACCAGCCCCAGCATTTT.

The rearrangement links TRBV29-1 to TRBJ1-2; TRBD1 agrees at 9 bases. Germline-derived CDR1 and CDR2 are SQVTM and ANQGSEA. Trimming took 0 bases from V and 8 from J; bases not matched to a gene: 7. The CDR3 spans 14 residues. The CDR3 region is CSVEDVQGAEGYTF. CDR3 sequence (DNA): TGCAGCGTTGAAGACGTACAGGGGGCGGAAGGCTACACCTTC.

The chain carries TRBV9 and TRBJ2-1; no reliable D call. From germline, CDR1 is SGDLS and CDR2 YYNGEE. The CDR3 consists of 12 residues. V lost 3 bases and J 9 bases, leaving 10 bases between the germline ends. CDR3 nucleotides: TGTGCCAGCAGCGCTTTTTCCGGTGAGCAGTTCTTC. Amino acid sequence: CASSAFSGEQFF.

The CDR3 protein is CASSPLIDRGILSYEQYF. The CDR3, as DNA: TGTGCCAGCAGTCCTCTCATCGATAGAGGGATACTCTCCTACGAGCAGTACTTC. The genes are TRBV28 and TRBJ2-7, with D possibly matching TRBD2 (5 bases). The CDR3 totals 18 residues. V was trimmed by 5 bases and J by 0 bases, leaving 23 bases between them. In germline, CDR1 is MDHEN, CDR2 SYDVKM.

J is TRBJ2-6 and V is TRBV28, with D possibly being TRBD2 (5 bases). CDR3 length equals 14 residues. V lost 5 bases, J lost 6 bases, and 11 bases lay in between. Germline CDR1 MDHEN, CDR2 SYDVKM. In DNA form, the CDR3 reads TGTGCCAGCAGTCCCATTCGGGAGGCCAACGTCCTGACTTTC. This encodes CASSPIREANVLTF.

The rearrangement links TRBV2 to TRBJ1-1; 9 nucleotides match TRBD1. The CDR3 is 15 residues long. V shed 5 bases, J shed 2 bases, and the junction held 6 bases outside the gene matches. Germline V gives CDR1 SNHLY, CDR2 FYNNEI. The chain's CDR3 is CASSPRTGANTEAFF. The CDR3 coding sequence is TGTGCCAGCAGTCCAAGGACAGGGGCCAACACTGAAGCTTTCTTT.

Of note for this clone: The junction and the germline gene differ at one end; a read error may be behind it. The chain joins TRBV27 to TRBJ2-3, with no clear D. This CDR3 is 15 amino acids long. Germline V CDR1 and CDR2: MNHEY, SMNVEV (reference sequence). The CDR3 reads CVSSRVLGYTDTQYF. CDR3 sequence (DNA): TGTGTCAGCAGTCGGGTCTTGGGGTACACAGATACGCAGTATTTT.

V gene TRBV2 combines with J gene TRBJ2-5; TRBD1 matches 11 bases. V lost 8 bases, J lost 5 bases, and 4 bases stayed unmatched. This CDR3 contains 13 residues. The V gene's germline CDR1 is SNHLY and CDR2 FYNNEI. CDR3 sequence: CASAGTGGETQYF. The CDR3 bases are TGTGCCAGCGCCGGGACAGGGGGGGAGACCCAGTACTTC.

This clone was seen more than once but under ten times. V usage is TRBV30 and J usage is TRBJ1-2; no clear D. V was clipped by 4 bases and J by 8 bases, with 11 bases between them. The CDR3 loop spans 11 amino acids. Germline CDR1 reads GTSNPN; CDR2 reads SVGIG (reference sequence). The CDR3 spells CAWKPRGGYTF. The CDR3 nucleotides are TGTGCCTGGAAGCCCAGAGGCGGCTACACCTTC.